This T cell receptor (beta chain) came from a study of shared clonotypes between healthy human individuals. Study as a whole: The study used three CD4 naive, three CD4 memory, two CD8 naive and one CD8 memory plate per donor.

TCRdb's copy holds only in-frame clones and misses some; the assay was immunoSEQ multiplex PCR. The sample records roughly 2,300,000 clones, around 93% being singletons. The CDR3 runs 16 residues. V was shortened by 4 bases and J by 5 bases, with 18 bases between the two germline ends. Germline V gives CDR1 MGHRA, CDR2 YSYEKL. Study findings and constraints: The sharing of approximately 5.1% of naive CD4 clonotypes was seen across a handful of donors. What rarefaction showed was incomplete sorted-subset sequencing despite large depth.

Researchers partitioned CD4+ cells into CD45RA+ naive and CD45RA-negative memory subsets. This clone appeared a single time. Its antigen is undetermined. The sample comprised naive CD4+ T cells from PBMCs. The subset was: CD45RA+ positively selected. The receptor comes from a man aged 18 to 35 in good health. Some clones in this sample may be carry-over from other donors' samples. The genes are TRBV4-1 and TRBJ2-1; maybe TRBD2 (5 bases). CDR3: CASSRDGLGKNNEQFF. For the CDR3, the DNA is TGCGCCAGCAGCCGCGACGGACTGGGGAAAAACAATGAGCAGTTCTTC.